This entry concerns a single T cell receptor (beta chain). As yet, its antigen is unknown. These data come from a study of cytotoxic CD8 clonotypes in ibrutinib-treated CLL. Findings and caveats of the study: Baseline levels were approached again at progression, after clonality had risen at ibrutinib response. Baseline clonality, above age-matched healthy donor levels, tracked circulating CD8+ T-cell counts. Public clonotypes occurred uncommonly; on treatment, they contracted or remained stable.

Trimming took 4 bases from V and 6 from J, leaving 13 bases between them. This CDR3 has 13 amino acids. Germline V lookup: CDR1 SGHVS, CDR2 FNYEAQ. Deep sequencing aimed at 1 in 200,000 to 1 in 1 million T cells' resolution. Sequenced by immunoSEQ multiplex PCR; TCRdb stores in-frame clones only, minus some. This table holds 60,000 to 95,000 clones, less than 85% found once. The TCR was taken from a human donor with chronic lymphocytic leukemia. The chain recombines TRBV7-6 with TRBJ2-7, with D uncertain. The material was PBMCs, obtained after 24 months of ibrutinib treatment. CDR3 region: CASSWRTSGEQYF. Written as DNA, the CDR3 is TGTGCCAGCAGCTGGCGAACCTCCGGCGAGCAGTACTTC.